The T cell receptor beta chain under discussion was sequenced for a study of long-term antiretroviral therapy in people with HIV. Study-wide background: When the earliest samples were collected, ART was typically delayed until CD4 counts fell.

Study-wide results and caveats: Relative to transplant donor controls, diversity remained lower despite increasing after ART. No data were available on ART adherence, viral resistance or therapy changes.

They ran version v3.0 of the immunoSEQ assay at survey level. The method was immunoSEQ multiplex PCR; TCRdb's version includes in-frame clones alone and lacks a portion of them. This sample yields 25,000 to 30,000 clones, of which 86% are seen a single time; roughly 4.8% belongs to the top ten. Turning to this clone: No antigen is known for it.

Clinicians in the United States treated all participants with HIV. The TCR originated in a man aged 35 to 55 with HIV. The starting material was unsorted PBMCs, obtained roughly 2.6 years after starting antiretroviral therapy.

The CDR3 here is CASSIVAGNTEAFF. In nucleotides, the CDR3 is TGTGCCAGTAGTATAGTAGCAGGGAACACTGAAGCTTTCTTT. J is TRBJ1-1 and V is TRBV19; no clear D. The CDR3 consists of 14 residues. The germline gives CDR1 LNHDA, CDR2 SQIVND (reference sequence). Deletions cut 1 base from V and 1 base from J, with 7 bases between.